This T cell receptor beta chain was captured in a study of OX40 agonist ivuxolimab in advanced cancers. Study-level background: Ivuxolimab was an agonistic, fully human IgG2 monoclonal antibody directed against OX40 (CD134), a costimulatory receptor. The paper describes the monotherapy dose-escalation part (N of about 57 patients) of the phase I trial of ivuxolimab. Peripheral TCRbeta sequencing was intended to test whether TCR sequence diversity was altered and clonal T-cell expansion was caused by ivuxolimab. The dose-escalation cohort was roughly 80% male with a mean age of about 60 years, ranging from 23 to 79. Intravenous ivuxolimab was administered to patients every 2 weeks at six dose levels: 0.01, 0.1, 0.3, 1.5, 3 and 10 mg/kg. Prior anti-PD-1, anti-PD-L1 or anti-CTLA-4 therapy was permitted, and about two fifths of dose-escalation patients had received checkpoint inhibitors. Of the approximately 50 patients in dose escalation, 19 had hepatocellular carcinoma, roughly 15 had melanoma, 9 had renal cell carcinoma and 9 had head and neck cancer. Partial responses were achieved by three dose-escalation patients, of whom one had hepatocellular carcinoma and two had cutaneous melanoma. General findings and caveats noted by the study authors: In partial responders in the 0.1-3.0 mg/kg groups, normalized peripheral clonal expansion was found to be among the lowest, especially among CD8+ T cells. Antigen specificity was not determined for the clonally expanded peripheral T cells. After ivuxolimab, expanded clones were on average more numerous among CD8+ T cells than among CD4+ T cells. At doses from 0.1 to 3.0 mg/kg, clonal expansion was seen in both CD4+ and CD8+ blood T cells between baseline and week 6. Low levels of normalized T-cell clonal expansion were also shown by some nonresponding patients.

Genomic DNA was extracted from sorted cells for sequencing of the TCRbeta CDR3 region. The immunoSEQ Assay was used for sequencing of TCRbeta CDR3 regions. TCRdb re-hosts the immuneACCESS table, in-frame sequences only. Its copies lack some clones; in the studies checked, an unresolved V gene accounts for under half of them, and the cause for the rest is not known. This sample comprises about 79,000 clones, under 90% of them detected only once. The ten largest clones add up to about 0.51% of the sample. The germline V gene (reference sequence) sets CDR1 to SGHAT and CDR2 to FQDESV. V loses 1 base, J loses 1 base, and the germline ends lie 13 bases apart. Spanning cysteine to phenylalanine, the CDR3 consists of 16 amino acids. The CDR3 DNA has 48 bases and is translated from base 1. The trial excluded patients who had a history of autoimmune disease or who were on systemic immunosuppression. Peripheral blood for TCR sequencing was collected from all dose cohorts at baseline, on cycle 4 day 1, and on cycle 7 day 1. Samples were obtained from an open-label, multicenter, first-in-human phase I dose-escalation trial of ivuxolimab. Adults with locally advanced or metastatic head and neck squamous cell, hepatocellular, melanoma or renal cell carcinoma were enrolled in the trial. CD4+ and CD8+ T cells were sorted separately from peripheral blood before TCR sequencing.

A remark on this clone: The clone's antigen remains unknown. Base qualities are not recorded, but no much larger clone differs from it by a single base.

This receptor was identified in an adult with an advanced solid tumor such as melanoma, head and neck, liver or kidney cancer. Sample: CD4+ or CD8+ T cells sorted from blood, taken in a trial of the OX40 agonist ivuxolimab. Recombination linked TRBV11-1 to TRBJ2-5; the best D guess is TRBD2, with 6 bases matching. CDR3 reads: CASSLGVRERQETQYF. The nucleotide sequence reads as follows: TGTGCCAGCAGCTTAGGTGTCCGGGAGCGCCAAGAGACCCAGTACTTC.